A single sample is the source of the 7 T cell receptor beta chains below, sequenced in a study of shared clonotypes between healthy human individuals. Generated by immunoSEQ multiplex PCR, the TCRdb table keeps only in-frame clones and is missing some. This table has over 850,000 clones, around 82% appearing once. The sample consisted of memory CD4+ T cells from PBMCs. Indicated subset: CD45RA-negative fraction. The receptor set was obtained from a man aged 18 to 29 in good health. Some clones in this sample may be carry-over from other donors' samples.

The chain is built from TRBV5-1 and TRBJ2-1; 7 bases are shared with TRBD2. The CDR3 sequence is 15 residues long. V was clipped by 0 bases and J by 5 bases; unmatched bases: 5. Looked up from germline, CDR1 is SGHRS and CDR2 is YFSETQ. In nucleotides, the CDR3 is TGCGCCAGCAGCTTGGGTGGGAGGGCCAACAATGAGCAGTTCTTC. This gives the protein CASSLGGRANNEQFF.

The chain couples TRBV11-2 to TRBJ1-1, with D tentatively TRBD1 (5 bases). CDR1 is SGHAT and CDR2 is FQNNGV in the germline V gene. Trimming pared 7 bases from V and 1 base from J, leaving 10 bases between. This CDR3 comprises 13 residues. The CDR3 sequence: CASTQTGNTEAFF. In nucleotides, the CDR3 is TGTGCCAGCACCCAAACAGGGAACACTGAAGCTTTCTTT.

The chain uses TRBV30 and TRBJ2-2; TRBD2 aligns across 7 bases. J gave up 6 bases and V 3 bases, and 4 bases lay outside the gene matches. The germline gives CDR1 GTSNPN, CDR2 SVGIG (reference sequence). The CDR3 is made up of 13 amino acids. The CDR3 loop reads CAWRREWAGELFF. CDR3 nucleotides: TGTGCCTGGAGGCGGGAGTGGGCCGGGGAGCTGTTTTTT.

The CDR3 nucleotides read TGTGCCAGCAGTGCCTTGTCGGGCGGGAGTTCCTACAATGAGCAGTTCTTC. Its translation: CASSALSGGSSYNEQFF. The chain has TRBV6-1 and TRBJ2-1, with 7 bases matching TRBD2. This CDR3 is built from 17 residues. CDR1 is MNHNS, CDR2 SASEGT, per germline. The V and J ends lost 4 bases and 1 base, in that order; junction bases with no gene match: 10.

The DNA for the CDR3 is TGTGCCAGCAGTTTTGGCAGGGGGCCTGAAGCTTTCTTT. Residues: CASSFGRGPEAFF. The V call is TRBV27, the J call TRBJ1-1; 8 positions match TRBD1. V lost 3 bases and J lost 6; bases outside the gene matches: 3. Germline V gene sequence: CDR1 MNHEY, CDR2 SMNVEV (reference sequence). CDR3 length equals 13 residues.

The CDR3: CASSQLSSGANVLTF. Here the CDR3 DNA reads TGCGCCAGCAGCCAACTGAGCTCTGGGGCCAACGTCCTGACTTTC. J is TRBJ2-6 and V is TRBV4-3; D gene uncertain. CDR3 length: 15 amino acids. The V end lost 2 bases, the J end lost 0 bases, and 5 bases lay between the germline ends. The V gene's germline CDR1 is LGHNA and CDR2 YSLEER.

The chain links TRBV5-1 to TRBJ2-1; the match to TRBD2 covers 9 bases. The CDR3 sequence is 16 residues long. Trimming at V came to 2 bases and at J to 7 bases, leaving 10 bases not matched to a gene. Germline V gene sequence: CDR1 SGHRS, CDR2 YFSETQ. This CDR3 reads CASSFLASGNRNEQFF. In DNA form, the CDR3 reads TGCGCCAGCAGCTTTCTGGCTAGCGGGAATCGGAATGAGCAGTTCTTC.